This T cell receptor (beta chain) stems from a study of blood T cell repertoires in COVID-19. Turning to the study itself: Sites in the United States, Italy and Spain provided acute and convalescent COVID-19 samples.

Authors' analysis steps: Estimation of nucleated cell counts was performed using reference gene primer amplification. Clones were sequenced by immunoSEQ multiplex PCR, and TCRdb holds only the in-frame ones, with some missing. The D gene and trimming were derived from the DNA, and the V and J assignments and clone size from that table. The table has around 82,000 clones, roughly 90% seen once. With V trimmed by 4 bases and J by 1 base, 6 bases remained unmatched. Per germline, CDR1 LNHNV and CDR2 YYDKDF (reference sequence). The CDR3 extends over 16 amino acids. The sequencing sample was made of peripheral blood. The rearrangement joins TRBV15 to TRBJ2-5; 10 nucleotides line up with TRBD2. The sequence came from a man between 70 and 80 years old with active or convalescent COVID-19. The CDR3 DNA reads as TGTGCCACCAGCACAAAGCGGGGGGGCCCCCAAGAGACCCAGTACTTC. This codes for CATSTKRGGPQETQYF.